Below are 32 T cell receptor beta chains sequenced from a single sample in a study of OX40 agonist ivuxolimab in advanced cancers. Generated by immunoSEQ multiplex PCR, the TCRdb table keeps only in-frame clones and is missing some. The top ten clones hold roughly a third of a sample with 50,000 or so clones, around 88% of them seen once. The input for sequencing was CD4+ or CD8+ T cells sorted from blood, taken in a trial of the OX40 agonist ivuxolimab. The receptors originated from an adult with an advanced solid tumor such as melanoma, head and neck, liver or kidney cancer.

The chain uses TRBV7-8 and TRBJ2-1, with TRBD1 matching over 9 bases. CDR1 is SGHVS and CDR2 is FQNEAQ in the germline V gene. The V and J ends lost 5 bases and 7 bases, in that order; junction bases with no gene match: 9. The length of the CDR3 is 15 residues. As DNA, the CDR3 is TGTGCCAGCAGCCAATGGACAGGGGAGGTTAATGAGCAGTTCTTC. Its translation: CASSQWTGEVNEQFF.

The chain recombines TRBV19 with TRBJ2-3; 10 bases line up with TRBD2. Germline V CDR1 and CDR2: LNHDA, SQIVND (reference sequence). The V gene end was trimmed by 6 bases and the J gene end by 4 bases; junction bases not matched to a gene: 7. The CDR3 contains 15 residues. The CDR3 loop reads CASSPGLANPDTQYF. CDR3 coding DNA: TGTGCCAGTAGCCCGGGACTAGCGAATCCAGATACGCAGTATTTT.

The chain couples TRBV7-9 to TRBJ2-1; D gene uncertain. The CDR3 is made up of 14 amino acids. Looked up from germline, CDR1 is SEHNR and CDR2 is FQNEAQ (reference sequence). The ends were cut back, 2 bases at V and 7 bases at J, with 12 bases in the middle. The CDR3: CASSLSQTGNEQFF. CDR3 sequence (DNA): TGTGCCAGCAGCTTATCCCAGACTGGGAATGAGCAGTTCTTC.

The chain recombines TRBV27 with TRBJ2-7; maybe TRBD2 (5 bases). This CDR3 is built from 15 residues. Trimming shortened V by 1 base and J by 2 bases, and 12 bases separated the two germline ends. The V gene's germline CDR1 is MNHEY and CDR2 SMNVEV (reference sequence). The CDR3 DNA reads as TGTGCCAGCAGTTTATTAGGCGGGCCCCCCTACGAGCAGTACTTC. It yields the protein CASSLLGGPPYEQYF.

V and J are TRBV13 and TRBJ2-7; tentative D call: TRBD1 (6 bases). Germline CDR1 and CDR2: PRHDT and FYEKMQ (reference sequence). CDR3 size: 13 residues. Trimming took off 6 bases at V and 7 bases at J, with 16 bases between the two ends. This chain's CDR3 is CASSHQRGNEQYF. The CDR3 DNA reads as TGTGCCAGCAGTCACCAAAGGGGGAATGAGCAGTACTTC.

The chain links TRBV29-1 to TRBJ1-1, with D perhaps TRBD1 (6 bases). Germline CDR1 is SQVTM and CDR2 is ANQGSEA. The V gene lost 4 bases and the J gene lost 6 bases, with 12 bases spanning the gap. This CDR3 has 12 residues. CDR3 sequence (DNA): TGCAGCGTTGTGCCGGGGGGCGCTGAAGCTTTCTTT. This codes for CSVVPGGAEAFF.

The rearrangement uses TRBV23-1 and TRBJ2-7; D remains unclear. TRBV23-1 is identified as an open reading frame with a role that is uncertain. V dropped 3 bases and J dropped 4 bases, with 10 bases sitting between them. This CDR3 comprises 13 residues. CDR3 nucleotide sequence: TGCGCCAGCAGTCAGGTCCGAGAGTACGAGCAGTACTTC. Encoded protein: CASSQVREYEQYF.

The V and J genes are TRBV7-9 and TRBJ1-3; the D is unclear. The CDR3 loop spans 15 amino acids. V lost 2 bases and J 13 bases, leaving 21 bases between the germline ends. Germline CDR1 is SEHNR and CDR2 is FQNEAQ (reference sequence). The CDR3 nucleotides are TGTGCCAGCAGCTTATTTGTCGGCCAGCCAAACGGGATATATTTT. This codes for CASSLFVGQPNGIYF.

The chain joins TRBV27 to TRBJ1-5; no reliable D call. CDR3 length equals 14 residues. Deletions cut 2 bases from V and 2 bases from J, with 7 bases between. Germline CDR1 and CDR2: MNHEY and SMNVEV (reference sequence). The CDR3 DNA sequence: TGTGCCAGCAGTTTACATCAGGGCAATCAGCCCCAGCATTTT. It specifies CASSLHQGNQPQHF.

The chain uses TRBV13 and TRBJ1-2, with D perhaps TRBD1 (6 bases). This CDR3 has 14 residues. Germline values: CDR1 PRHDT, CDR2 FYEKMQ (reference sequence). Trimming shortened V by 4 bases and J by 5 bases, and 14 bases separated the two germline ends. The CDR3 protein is CASSSDTGLYGYTF. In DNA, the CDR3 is TGTGCCAGCAGCTCGGACACAGGGTTATATGGCTACACCTTC. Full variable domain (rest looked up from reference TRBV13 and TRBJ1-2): AAGVIQSPRHLIKEKRETATLKCYPIPRHDTVYWYQQGPGQDPQFLISFYEKMQSDKGSIPDRFSAQQFSDYHSELNMSSLELGDSALYFCASSSDTGLYGYTFGSGTRLTVV.

CDR3 sequence reads: CASSTHRDRGDEAFF. CDR3 sequence (DNA): TGTGCCAGCAGCACGCACAGGGATAGGGGAGATGAAGCTTTCTTT. The chain employs TRBV7-8 and TRBJ1-1; tentative D call: TRBD1 (6 bases). The germline CDR1 and CDR2 sequences are SGHVS and FQNEAQ. This CDR3 has 15 amino acids. With 5 bases removed from V and 7 bases from J, the gap between germline ends came to 20 bases.

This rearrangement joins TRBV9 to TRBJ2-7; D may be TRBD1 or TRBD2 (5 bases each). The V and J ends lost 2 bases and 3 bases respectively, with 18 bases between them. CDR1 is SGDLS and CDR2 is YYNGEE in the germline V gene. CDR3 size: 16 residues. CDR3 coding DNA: TGTGCCAGCAGCGTTACCGGGACCCCTAACGACTACGAGCAGTACTTC. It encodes CASSVTGTPNDYEQYF.

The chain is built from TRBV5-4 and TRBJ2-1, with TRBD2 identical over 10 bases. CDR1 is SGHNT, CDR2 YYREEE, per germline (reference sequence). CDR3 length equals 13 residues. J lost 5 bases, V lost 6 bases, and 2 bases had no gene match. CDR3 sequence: CASTLAGNNEQFF. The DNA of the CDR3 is TGTGCCAGCACACTAGCGGGGAACAATGAGCAGTTCTTC.

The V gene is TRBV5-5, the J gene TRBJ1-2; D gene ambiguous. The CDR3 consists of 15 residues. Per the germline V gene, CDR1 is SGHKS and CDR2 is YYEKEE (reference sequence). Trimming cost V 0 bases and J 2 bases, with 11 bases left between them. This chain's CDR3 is CASSLAGDSNYGYTF. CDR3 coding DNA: TGTGCCAGCAGCTTGGCCGGGGATTCAAACTATGGCTACACCTTC. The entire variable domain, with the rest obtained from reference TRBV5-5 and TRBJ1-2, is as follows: DAGVTQSPTHLIKTRGQQVTLRCSPISGHKSVSWYQQVLGQGPQFIFQYYEKEERGRGNFPDRFSARQFPNYSSELNVNALLLGDSALYLCASSLAGDSNYGYTFGSGTRLTVV.

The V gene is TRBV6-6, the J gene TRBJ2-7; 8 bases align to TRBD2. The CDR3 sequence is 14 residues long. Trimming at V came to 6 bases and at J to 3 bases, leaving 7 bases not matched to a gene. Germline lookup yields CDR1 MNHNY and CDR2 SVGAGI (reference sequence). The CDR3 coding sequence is TGTGCCAGCAGCCTTTCTGCGGGAGGCTACGAGCAGTACTTC. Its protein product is CASSLSAGGYEQYF.

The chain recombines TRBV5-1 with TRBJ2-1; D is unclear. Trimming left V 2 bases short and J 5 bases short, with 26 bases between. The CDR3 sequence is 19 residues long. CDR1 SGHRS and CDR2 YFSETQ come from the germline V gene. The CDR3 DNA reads TGCGCCAGCAGCTTAGGCGAATGGGTCGGGCTAGAGTCGGACAATGAGCAGTTCTTC. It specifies CASSLGEWVGLESDNEQFF. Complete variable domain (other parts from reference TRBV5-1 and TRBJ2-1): KAGVTQTPRYLIKTRGQQVTLSCSPISGHRSVSWYQQTPGQGLQFLFEYFSETQRNKGNFPGRFSGRQFSNSRSEMNVSTLELGDSALYLCASSLGEWVGLESDNEQFFGPGTRLTVL.

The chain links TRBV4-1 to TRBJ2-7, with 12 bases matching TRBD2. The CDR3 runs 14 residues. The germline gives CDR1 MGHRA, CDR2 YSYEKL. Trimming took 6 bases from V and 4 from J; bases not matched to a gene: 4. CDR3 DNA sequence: TGCGCCAGCAGGTCGACTAGCGGGAGATACGAGCAGTACTTC. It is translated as CASRSTSGRYEQYF.

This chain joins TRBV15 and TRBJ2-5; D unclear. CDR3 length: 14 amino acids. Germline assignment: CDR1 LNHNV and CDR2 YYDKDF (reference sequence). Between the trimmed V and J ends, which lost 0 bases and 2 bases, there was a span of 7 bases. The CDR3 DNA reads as TGTGCCACCAGCAGAGATGTAGAACAAGAGACCCAGTACTTC. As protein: CATSRDVEQETQYF.

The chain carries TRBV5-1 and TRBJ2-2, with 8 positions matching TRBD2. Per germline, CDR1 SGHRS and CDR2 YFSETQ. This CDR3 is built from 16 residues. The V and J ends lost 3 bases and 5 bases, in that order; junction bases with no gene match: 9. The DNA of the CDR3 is TGCGCCAGCAGCTCCCCCGGGGGGGTTGGAACCGGGGAGCTGTTTTTT. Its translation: CASSSPGGVGTGELFF.

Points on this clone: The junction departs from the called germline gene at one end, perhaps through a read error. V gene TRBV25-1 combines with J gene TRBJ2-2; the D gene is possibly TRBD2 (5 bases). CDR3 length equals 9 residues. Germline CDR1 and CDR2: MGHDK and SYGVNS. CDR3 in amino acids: CATNRGAVF. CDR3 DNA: TGTGCTACCAACCGGGGAGCTGTTTTT.

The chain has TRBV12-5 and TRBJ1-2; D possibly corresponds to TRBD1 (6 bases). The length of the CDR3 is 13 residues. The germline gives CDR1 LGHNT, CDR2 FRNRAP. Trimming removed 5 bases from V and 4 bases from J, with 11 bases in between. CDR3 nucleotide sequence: TGTGCTAGTGGTACCGGGACATTCTATGGCTACACCTTC. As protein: CASGTGTFYGYTF. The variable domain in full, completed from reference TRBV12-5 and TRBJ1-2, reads DARVTQTPRHKVTEMGQEVTMRCQPILGHNTVFWYRQTMMQGLELLAYFRNRAPLDDSGMPKDRFSAEMPDATLATLKIQPSEPRDSAVYFCASGTGTFYGYTFGSGTRLTVV.

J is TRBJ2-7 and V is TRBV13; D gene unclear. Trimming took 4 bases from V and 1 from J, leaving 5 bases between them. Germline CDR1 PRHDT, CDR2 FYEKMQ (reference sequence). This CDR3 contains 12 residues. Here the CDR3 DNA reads TGTGCCAGCAGCTCGATGTCCTACGAGCAGTACTTC. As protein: CASSSMSYEQYF.

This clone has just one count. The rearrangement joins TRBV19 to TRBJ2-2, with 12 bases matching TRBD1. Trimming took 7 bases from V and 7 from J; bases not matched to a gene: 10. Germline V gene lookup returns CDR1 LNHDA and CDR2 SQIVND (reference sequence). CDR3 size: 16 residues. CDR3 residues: CASTPWGQGAFGELFF. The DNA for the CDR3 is TGTGCCAGTACCCCCTGGGGACAGGGGGCTTTCGGGGAGCTGTTTTTT.

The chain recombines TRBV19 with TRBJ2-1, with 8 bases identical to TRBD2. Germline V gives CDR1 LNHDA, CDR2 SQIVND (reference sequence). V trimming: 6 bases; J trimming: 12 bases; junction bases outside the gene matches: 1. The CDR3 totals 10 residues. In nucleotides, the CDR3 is TGTGCCAGTAGCGGGAGGGGGCAGTTCTTC. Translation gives CASSGRGQFF. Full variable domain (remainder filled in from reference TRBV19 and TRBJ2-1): DGGITQSPKYLFRKEGQNVTLSCEQNLNHDAMYWYRQDPGQGLRLIYYSQIVNDFQKGDIAEGYSVSREKKESFPLTVTSAQKNPTAFYLCASSGRGQFFGPGTRLTVL.

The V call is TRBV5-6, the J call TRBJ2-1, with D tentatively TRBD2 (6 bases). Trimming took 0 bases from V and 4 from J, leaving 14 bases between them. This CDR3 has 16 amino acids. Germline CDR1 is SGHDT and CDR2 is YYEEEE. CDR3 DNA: TGTGCCAGCAGCTTGGATATGCGGGGAGCTTACAATGAGCAGTTCTTC. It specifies CASSLDMRGAYNEQFF.

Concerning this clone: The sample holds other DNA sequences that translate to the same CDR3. The CDR3 sequence is CASSAGGSYEQYF. CDR3 DNA: TGTGCCAGCAGCGCCGGCGGGTCTTACGAGCAGTACTTC. This chain joins TRBV9 and TRBJ2-7; tentatively, D is TRBD2 (5 bases). The V gene lost 3 bases and the J gene lost 4 bases, with 11 bases spanning the gap. This CDR3 spans 13 amino acids. Germline V gives CDR1 SGDLS, CDR2 YYNGEE. The whole variable domain, remainder taken from reference TRBV9 and TRBJ2-7, is DSGVTQTPKHLITATGQRVTLRCSPRSGDLSVYWYQQSLDQGLQFLIQYYNGEERAKGNILERFSAQQFPDLHSELNLSSLELGDSALYFCASSAGGSYEQYFGPGTRLTVT.

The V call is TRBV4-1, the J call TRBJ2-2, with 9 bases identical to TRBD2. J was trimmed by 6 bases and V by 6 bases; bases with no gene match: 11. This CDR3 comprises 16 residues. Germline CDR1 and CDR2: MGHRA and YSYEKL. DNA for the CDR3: TGCGCCAGCAGTCCGATAGCGGGAGCGTCTGCCGGGGAGCTGTTTTTT. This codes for CASSPIAGASAGELFF.

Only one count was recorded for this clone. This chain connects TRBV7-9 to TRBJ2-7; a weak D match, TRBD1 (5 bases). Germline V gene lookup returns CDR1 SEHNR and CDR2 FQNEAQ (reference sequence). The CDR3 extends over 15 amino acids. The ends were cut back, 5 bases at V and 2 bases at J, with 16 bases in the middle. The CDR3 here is CASSPPNQGTYEQYF. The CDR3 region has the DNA TGTGCCAGCAGCCCACCGAACCAGGGTACCTACGAGCAGTACTTC.

This CDR3 is CASSVVSDNTDTQYF. The CDR3 DNA reads as TGTGCCAGCAGCGTAGTGAGCGACAACACAGATACGCAGTATTTT. The chain uses TRBV9 and TRBJ2-3; D call uncertain. This CDR3 spans 15 amino acids. Germline CDR1 and CDR2: SGDLS and YYNGEE. Trimming left V 0 bases short and J 2 bases short, with 10 bases between.

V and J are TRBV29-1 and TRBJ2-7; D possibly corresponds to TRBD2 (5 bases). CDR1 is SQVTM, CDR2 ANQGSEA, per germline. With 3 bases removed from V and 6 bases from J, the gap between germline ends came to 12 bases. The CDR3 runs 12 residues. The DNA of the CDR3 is TGCAGCGTTGAGCCTGGACGGGGCGAGCAGTACTTC. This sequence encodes CSVEPGRGEQYF.

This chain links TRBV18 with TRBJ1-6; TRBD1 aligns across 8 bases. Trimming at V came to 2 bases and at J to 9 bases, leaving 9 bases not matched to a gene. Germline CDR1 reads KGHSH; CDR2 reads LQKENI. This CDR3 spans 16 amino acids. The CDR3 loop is CASSPERAGGGSPLHF. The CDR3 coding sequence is TGTGCCAGCTCACCAGAAAGGGCAGGGGGCGGTTCACCCCTCCACTTT.

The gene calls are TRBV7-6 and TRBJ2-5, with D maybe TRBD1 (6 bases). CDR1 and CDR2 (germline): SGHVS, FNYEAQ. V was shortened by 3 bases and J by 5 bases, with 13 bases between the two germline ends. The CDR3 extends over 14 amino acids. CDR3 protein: CASSLTGIWETQYF. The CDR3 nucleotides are TGTGCCAGCAGCTTGACAGGAATCTGGGAGACCCAGTACTTC.